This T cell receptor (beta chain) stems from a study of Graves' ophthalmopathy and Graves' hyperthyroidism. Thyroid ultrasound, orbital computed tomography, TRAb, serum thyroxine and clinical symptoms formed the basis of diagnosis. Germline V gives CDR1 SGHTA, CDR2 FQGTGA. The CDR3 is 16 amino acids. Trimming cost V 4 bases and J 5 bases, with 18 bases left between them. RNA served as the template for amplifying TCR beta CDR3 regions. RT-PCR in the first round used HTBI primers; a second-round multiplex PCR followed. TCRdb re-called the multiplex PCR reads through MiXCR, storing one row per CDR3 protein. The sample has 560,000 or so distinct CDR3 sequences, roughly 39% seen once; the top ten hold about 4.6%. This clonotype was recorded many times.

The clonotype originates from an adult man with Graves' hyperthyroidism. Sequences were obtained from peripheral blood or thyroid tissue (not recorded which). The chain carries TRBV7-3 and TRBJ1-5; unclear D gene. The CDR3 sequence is CASSSRFGGSDQPQHF. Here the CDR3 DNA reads TGTGCCAGCAGCTCTCGGTTCGGAGGGTCGGATCAGCCCCAGCATTTT.